Below, one TCR beta chain is given with its context. The target of this receptor is not known. No base quality values were provided; no much bigger clone lies one nucleotide off. These data are taken from a study of shared clonotypes between healthy human individuals (dated by TCRdb to 2018 to 2021). Study-wide context: The cohort included three men and a couple of women between 18 and 49 years of age. To increase sequencing depth and limit assay-specific biases, different laboratories used diverse techniques to prepare libraries and sequence TCR repertoires. For each donor, CD4 naive and CD4 memory were each given three plates, CD8 naive was given two plates, and CD8 memory was given one plate. Blood TCR repertoires of a handful of healthy adults were deeply sequenced to estimate repertoire size and the extent of clonotype sharing between individuals. Leukapheresis yielded between about 0.9 and 10 billion PBMCs per donor. Summary of the overall study and its limitations: Pairwise subsampling indicated that sequencing depth was expected to affect the degree of clonotype sharing among donors. Across a few donors, about 5.2% of naive CD4, roughly 3.5% of naive CD8, 2% to 2.5% of memory CD4, and approximately 0.4% of memory CD8 clonotypes were shared. Naive subsets generally had larger estimated clonotype richness than memory subsets. Compared with non-shared clonotypes, clonotypes shared by all four sorted-subset donors had higher generation probabilities. Even with the large sequencing depth, rarefaction of the sorted-subset datasets indicated that sequencing was incomplete. Sampling was limited to blood, and TCR repertoires in tissue likely differ from TCR repertoires in blood. Because the study included a small number of donors, the genetic and exposure-history diversity represented was limited.

CDR1 and CDR2, per the germline V gene, are SGDLS and YYNGEE. V gives up 4 bases and J gives up 7 bases, and the segment between their germline ends measures 14 bases. The CDR3 has 13 amino acids, counting the end cysteine and phenylalanine. Solely the CDR3 DNA is kept, with 39 bases framed from the first base. Using the deep immunoSEQ assay, TCR CDR3 regions were amplified from genomic DNA by multiplex PCR. Extracted genomic DNA from each cell subset was distributed evenly across all wells of several immunoSEQ 96-well plates, and each plate was treated as a replicate. Each replicate PCR for sorted subsets received 200 ng genomic DNA, equal to tens of thousands of T cell genomes. The purified libraries were quantified using a Qubit 3.0 fluorometer, sized with a Bioanalyzer 2100, and then quantified again using the KAPA Library Quantification kit. Every immunoSEQ 96-well plate was sequenced on a dedicated single-read 150-cycle Illumina NextSeq 550 flow cell. The original methods were these. Because only junctional sequences without quality scores were contained in the immunoSEQ output, filtering matching that applied to full-length reads could not be performed. Sequences were annotated with PyIR, a Python wrapper for IgBLAST v1.9, and V/J genes and CDR3 were assigned using IMGT germline references. Reads with weak V/J assignments (E-value above 1e-6), missing CDR3, stop codons, out-of-frame junctions, or ambiguous translated residues were removed. A V3J clonotype was defined by an identical inferred V gene, J gene, and CDR3 amino acid sequence. To compute the percentage overlap between repertoires, the number of shared unique clonotypes was divided by the size of the smaller repertoire. Three approaches were used to assess repertoire richness: RTK rarefaction, the Chao1 estimator, and Recon v2.1 estimates of unobserved clonotypes. OLGA was used to compute generation probabilities for all TCRbeta clonotypes that the gDNA method yielded from a few donors. What TCRdb holds here is the immuneACCESS table cut down to in-frame rearrangements. Part of the clones is not present; checked against another copy, under half of the missing clones reflect an unresolved V gene, and the others are unexplained. V and J calls and clone size are copied from that table; D and trimming were computed from the DNA. Counted in this sample were roughly 1,000,000 clones; approximately 78% of them appeared once. The top ten clones comprise around 0.61% of the sample.

Healthy HIV-negative adults with no recently reported acute infections or vaccinations were included as donors. All donors were Caucasian adults living in Nashville, Tennessee, USA. CD4+ T cells were enriched through magnetic negative selection, after which naive cells were positively selected on CD45RA and the remaining negative fraction served as the memory subset. Blood was collected by leukapheresis, and PBMCs were isolated by Ficoll-Histopaque density gradient centrifugation and then cryopreserved in liquid nitrogen vapor phase. Purity and quantity of every magnetically sorted T cell population were checked by analytical flow cytometry. From each sorted fraction, genomic DNA was isolated and quantified by UV absorbance on a Nanodrop 2000c.

Sequencing input: memory CD4+ T cells from PBMCs. The cell subset or site label on this specimen signifies: CD45RA-negative fraction. This chain is built from TRBV9 and TRBJ1-2, with a tentative D gene TRBD1 over 5 matching bases. The origin of this receptor is a young man in good health. Some clones in this sample may be carry-over from other donors' samples. Here is the DNA: TGTGCCAGCAGCTATCCAGGGACCGGTGGCTACACCTTC. This translates into CASSYPGTGGYTF. With the portions outside the CDR3 filled from the reference TRBV9 and TRBJ1-2 genes, the complete variable region becomes DSGVTQTPKHLITATGQRVTLRCSPRSGDLSVYWYQQSLDQGLQFLIQYYNGEERAKGNILERFSAQQFPDLHSELNLSSLELGDSALYFCASSYPGTGGYTFGSGTRLTVV.